This T cell receptor (beta chain) comes out of a study of molecular identifiers for immune sequencing clone quantification. Study conclusions and caveats: Spiked Jurkat TCR RNA from one cell was reportedly detectable among one million naive cells.

V shed 0 bases, J shed 0 bases, and the junction held 5 bases outside the gene matches. The CDR3 consists of 17 residues. CDR1 is MDHEN, CDR2 SYDVKM, per germline. This clonotype was found many times. Its antigen is unidentified. Via MiXCR, TCRdb re-called the PCR reads, giving one row per CDR3 protein. The data hold tens of thousands of distinct CDR3 sequences, with around 19% observed a single time. Sorting isolated naive CD8 T cells as CD8+CD4-CCR7+CD45RA+ events. The chain links TRBV28 to TRBJ2-3; 8 bases line up with TRBD2. The sequenced sample was naive CD8+ T cells from blood, with Jurkat cell RNA spiked in. Subset noted: FACS-sorted CD8+CD4-CCR7+CD45RA+ naive T cells. The clonotype originates from a human donor in good health. Some libraries in this study had Jurkat cell RNA spiked in. The CDR3 loop is CASSLWREDPSTDTQYF. The CDR3 DNA sequence: TGTGCCAGCAGTTTATGGCGGGAGGATCCTAGCACAGATACGCAGTATTTT.